This T cell receptor beta chain came from a study of PD-1 blockade in classical Hodgkin lymphoma. Whole-study findings and limits: The study found that TCR diversity rose significantly by C4D1 in CD4+ but not CD8+ cells.

In regard to this clone: Its target is unknown.

Every patient relapsed after autologous stem cell transplantation, and brentuximab vedotin exposure varied. TCRdb's table, derived via immunoSEQ multiplex PCR, lists solely in-frame clones and lacks some. The data show around 40,000 clones, with more than 70% seen just once and 13% held by the top ten. Germline V gives CDR1 SGHAT, CDR2 FQNNGV. Trimming cost V 7 bases and J 2 bases; bases outside gene matches: 12. CDR3 size: 16 residues. The TCR comes from a human donor with classical Hodgkin lymphoma. Sequenced material: peripheral blood mononuclear cells (PBMCs), taken at baseline. The V gene is TRBV11-2, the J gene TRBJ2-3; 7 nucleotides align to TRBD2. CDR3 DNA sequence: TGTGCCAGCACCATCCGGGGACTATTATACACAGATACGCAGTATTTT. Its translation: CASTIRGLLYTDTQYF.